This TCR beta chain stems from a study of blood T cell repertoires in COVID-19. The protocol was immunoSEQ multiplex PCR, while the TCRdb copy is restricted to in-frame clones and leaves out a portion. The data show some 150,000 clones, with 75% to 85% seen just once and 5% held by the top ten. The CDR3 has 12 amino acids. Germline loops: CDR1 LGHDT, CDR2 YNNKEL (reference sequence). V dropped 0 bases and J dropped 14 bases, with 13 bases sitting between them. Sequenced input: peripheral blood. This TCR derives from a woman aged 50 to 60 with acute or convalescent COVID-19. The chain links TRBV3-1 (or the pseudogene TRBV3-2) to TRBJ1-2, with D maybe TRBD1 (6 bases). The CDR3 DNA sequence: TGTGCCAGCAGCCAAGATCAAGGGGGACATACCTTC. It yields the protein CASSQDQGGHTF.